These T cell receptor beta chains were read from a single sample in a study of T cell responses to AZD1222 COVID-19 vaccine. Sequenced by immunoSEQ multiplex PCR; TCRdb stores in-frame clones only, minus some. The table lists roughly 120,000 clones, approximately 94% of them singletons. This specimen was peripheral blood, taken on day 0 of AZD1222 vaccination. The receptor set was obtained from an adult in good health. Both conserved end residues are part of each CDR3. The order of the fields is V gene, D gene, J gene, clone size, CDR3 DNA, CDR3 protein. D genes are given only for firm matches. Clone size is shown for a subset of rows, as once, few, many or a class of expanded clone.

V gene: TRBV12-3/TRBV12-4; D gene: -; J gene: TRBJ2-3; clone size: -; CDR3 DNA: TGTGCCAGCTCCAAAGGATCCACAGATACGCAGTATTTT; CDR3 protein: CASSKGSTDTQYF
V gene: TRBV27; D gene: TRBD1; J gene: TRBJ1-5; clone size: -; CDR3 DNA: TGTGCCAGCATGCGGACAGGGTTATTTCAGCCCCAGCATTTT; CDR3 protein: CASMRTGLFQPQHF
V gene: TRBV20-1; D gene: -; J gene: TRBJ1-1; clone size: -; CDR3 DNA: TGCAGTGTGGTGGGCGGAACTGAAGCTTTCTTT; CDR3 protein: CSVVGGTEAFF
V gene: TRBV30; D gene: TRBD1; J gene: TRBJ1-1; clone size: -; CDR3 DNA: TGTGCCTGGAGGACAGGGGTTTATAGCACTGAAGCTTTCTTT; CDR3 protein: CAWRTGVYSTEAFF
V gene: TRBV19; D gene: -; J gene: TRBJ1-4; clone size: once; CDR3 DNA: TGTGCCAGTAGTACGTCCGGGAGAGAAAAACTGTTTTTT; CDR3 protein: CASSTSGREKLFF
V gene: TRBV11-2; D gene: -; J gene: TRBJ2-1; clone size: few; CDR3 DNA: TGTGCCAGCAGCCCTGTGGATCGGGACTACAATGAGCAGTTCTTC; CDR3 protein: CASSPVDRDYNEQFF
V gene: TRBV19; D gene: TRBD1; J gene: TRBJ2-1; clone size: -; CDR3 DNA: TGTGCCAGTGGACCTGGGGACAGGGAATACAATGAGCAGTTCTTC; CDR3 protein: CASGPGDREYNEQFF
V gene: TRBV6-5; D gene: -; J gene: TRBJ1-1; clone size: once; CDR3 DNA: TGTGCCAGCTCCTCGACAGGTTCCACTGAAGCTTTCTTT; CDR3 protein: CASSSTGSTEAFF
V gene: TRBV28; D gene: -; J gene: TRBJ2-7; clone size: -; CDR3 DNA: TGTGCCAGCAGTTTCGGGTCCTCATACGAGCAGTACTTC; CDR3 protein: CASSFGSSYEQYF
V gene: TRBV11-3; D gene: -; J gene: TRBJ1-3; clone size: -; CDR3 DNA: TGTGCCAGCAGCTACGGGACTGGAAACACCATATATTTT; CDR3 protein: CASSYGTGNTIYF
V gene: TRBV19; D gene: -; J gene: TRBJ2-1; clone size: -; CDR3 DNA: TGTGCCAGTAGGGACGGGGGGCCCTACAATGAGCAGTTCTTC; CDR3 protein: CASRDGGPYNEQFF
V gene: TRBV6-5; D gene: TRBD1; J gene: TRBJ2-3; clone size: -; CDR3 DNA: TGTGCCAGCAGACTCGGACAGGCGAGCACAGATACGCAGTATTTT; CDR3 protein: CASRLGQASTDTQYF
V gene: TRBV3-1/TRBV3-2; D gene: -; J gene: TRBJ1-4; clone size: -; CDR3 DNA: TGTGCCAGCAGCCAAGATAAGGGGTGGGACGAAAAACTGTTTTTT; CDR3 protein: CASSQDKGWDEKLFF
V gene: TRBV7-9; D gene: -; J gene: TRBJ1-3; clone size: few; CDR3 DNA: TGTGCCAGCAGCTTAGGTCGCGTTTCTGGAAACACCATATATTTT; CDR3 protein: CASSLGRVSGNTIYF
V gene: TRBV24-1; D gene: -; J gene: TRBJ1-2; clone size: -; CDR3 DNA: TGTGCCACCAGTGACCCACCTTACAGGGTTATGGGCGATGGCTACACCTTC; CDR3 protein: CATSDPPYRVMGDGYTF
V gene: TRBV30; D gene: -; J gene: TRBJ1-2; clone size: -; CDR3 DNA: TGTGCCTGGAGTCCCCGTTGGAGCTCCTATGGCTACACCTTC; CDR3 protein: CAWSPRWSSYGYTF
V gene: TRBV4-1; D gene: -; J gene: TRBJ1-1; clone size: -; CDR3 DNA: TGCGCCAGCAGCCAAGAGACCCGAGCTTTCTTT; CDR3 protein: CASSQETRAFF
V gene: TRBV18; D gene: TRBD1; J gene: TRBJ1-6; clone size: -; CDR3 DNA: TGTGCCAGCTCCCTCCAGGGACAGGGGGCTTCTTATTCACCCCTCCACTTT; CDR3 protein: CASSLQGQGASYSPLHF
V gene: TRBV21-1; D gene: -; J gene: TRBJ2-1; clone size: -; CDR3 DNA: TGTGCCAGCAGCAAAGGTAGCGGCGAGAATGAGCAGTTCTTC; CDR3 protein: CASSKGSGENEQFF
V gene: TRBV14; D gene: TRBD1; J gene: TRBJ2-3; clone size: once; CDR3 DNA: TGTGCCAGCAGCCAAGGTACAGGGGTCTCTAGCACAGATACGCAGTATTTT; CDR3 protein: CASSQGTGVSSTDTQYF
V gene: TRBV6-5; D gene: TRBD1; J gene: TRBJ1-2; clone size: few; CDR3 DNA: TGTGCCAGCAGGAGGGGGGACAGTGAAGACTATGGCTACACCTTC; CDR3 protein: CASRRGDSEDYGYTF
V gene: TRBV6-5; D gene: -; J gene: TRBJ2-5; clone size: -; CDR3 DNA: TGTGCCAGCCAGACAGGCCGGGAAGAGACCCAGTACTTC; CDR3 protein: CASQTGREETQYF
V gene: TRBV7-8; D gene: -; J gene: TRBJ1-1; clone size: -; CDR3 DNA: TGTGCCAGCTGGGGCAGAAACACTGAAGCTTTCTTT; CDR3 protein: CASWGRNTEAFF
V gene: TRBV4-3; D gene: -; J gene: TRBJ2-5; clone size: -; CDR3 DNA: TGCGCCAGCAGCCCTAACCAGGGTTGGGGAGAGACCCAGTACTTC; CDR3 protein: CASSPNQGWGETQYF
V gene: TRBV28; D gene: -; J gene: TRBJ1-2; clone size: -; CDR3 DNA: TGTGCCAGCAGTTTTGGGGTTGTTAACTATGGCTACACCTTC; CDR3 protein: CASSFGVVNYGYTF
V gene: TRBV6-5; D gene: TRBD1; J gene: TRBJ2-2; clone size: -; CDR3 DNA: TGTGCCAGCAGTTACGGGACCAGGGGGCGGACCGGGGAGCTGTTTTTT; CDR3 protein: CASSYGTRGRTGELFF
V gene: TRBV28; D gene: -; J gene: TRBJ2-1; clone size: -; CDR3 DNA: TGTGCCACCGTGACGGCTACCGACAATGAGCAGTTCTTC; CDR3 protein: CATVTATDNEQFF
V gene: TRBV27; D gene: -; J gene: TRBJ2-7; clone size: -; CDR3 DNA: TGTGCCAGCAGTTCAGGGGTCGACGTGAAGTACTTC; CDR3 protein: CASSSGVDVKYF
V gene: TRBV5-5; D gene: TRBD1; J gene: TRBJ2-5; clone size: -; CDR3 DNA: TGTGCCAGCAGCTTGGGGGCCTCCGGGACAGTGCAAGAGACCCAGTACTTC; CDR3 protein: CASSLGASGTVQETQYF